Shown below are 16 T cell receptor beta chains from a single sample sequenced in a study of T-cell memory formation after mild COVID-19. From the 5' RACE reads, TCRdb called clonotypes with MiXCR, one entry per CDR3 protein. Of about 350,000 distinct CDR3 sequences in the sample, about 13% were seen once. Sequencing used PBMCs or a T cell subset sorted from them (not recorded which). These TCRs come from a man aged 18 to 30 who had mild COVID-19 (a few samples of this study predate the infection). Cell type and time point are not known.

This clonotype was detected a few times. This chain connects TRBV12-3 or TRBV12-4 to TRBJ2-3; 8 bases are shared with TRBD1. With V trimmed by 3 bases and J by 2 bases, 10 bases remained unmatched. There are 17 residues in the CDR3. The CDR3 reads CASSFPARTGTTDTQYF. Written as DNA, the CDR3 is TGTGCCAGCAGTTTTCCCGCGCGGACAGGGACCACAGATACGCAGTATTTT.

V usage is TRBV5-5 and J usage is TRBJ2-2; 10 bases align to TRBD1. The CDR3 has 15 residues. The germline V gene has CDR1 SGHKS and CDR2 YYEKEE (reference sequence). The junction had 0 bases not matched to a gene; V was cut back by 3 bases and J by 1 base. The CDR3 loop reads CASSWDRGNTGELFF. DNA of the CDR3: TGTGCCAGCAGCTGGGACAGGGGGAACACCGGGGAGCTGTTTTTT.

In its sample, this clonotype was seen a few times. V gene TRBV5-1 combines with J gene TRBJ1-6; D gene ambiguous. Between the trimmed V and J ends, which lost 4 bases and 6 bases, there was a span of 14 bases. This CDR3 is 15 amino acids long. Germline V gives CDR1 SGHRS, CDR2 YFSETQ. Written as DNA, the CDR3 is TGCGCCAGCAGCACCAGAGGGCAGGTTAATTCACCCCTCCACTTT. It encodes CASSTRGQVNSPLHF.

The rearrangement joins TRBV7-3 to TRBJ2-7; weak D call: TRBD1 (6 bases). V dropped 5 bases and J dropped 2 bases, with 13 bases sitting between them. This CDR3 has 14 amino acids. Germline values: CDR1 SGHTA, CDR2 FQGTGA. The CDR3 nucleotides are TGTGCCAGCAGCAACGTACGACAGGCCTACGAGCAGTACTTC. Its protein is CASSNVRQAYEQYF.

In this sample, this clonotype turned up a few times. V and J are TRBV20-1 and TRBJ1-1; TRBD1 might be the D (5 bases). This CDR3 has 13 amino acids. V lost 4 bases to trimming and J lost 1 base, with 10 bases between them. Germline V gene lookup returns CDR1 DFQATT and CDR2 SNEGSKA (reference sequence). The DNA for the CDR3 is TGCAGTGCTATGAGGGGAGCGAACACTGAAGCTTTCTTT. Residues: CSAMRGANTEAFF.

This clonotype was seen at least ten times. The V gene is TRBV4-2, the J gene TRBJ1-1, with D tentatively TRBD1 (6 bases). There are 15 residues in the CDR3. Per germline, CDR1 LGHNA and CDR2 YNFKEQ. Trimming stripped 4 bases from V and 6 bases from J, with 18 bases between. CDR3 in amino acids: CASSPMNRVKPEAFF. The DNA of the CDR3 is TGTGCCAGCAGCCCGATGAACAGGGTTAAACCTGAAGCTTTCTTT.

V usage is TRBV4-2 and J usage is TRBJ1-5, with a tentative D call TRBD1 (5 bases). From germline, CDR1 is LGHNA and CDR2 YNFKEQ. Trimming stripped 0 bases from V and 0 bases from J, with 12 bases between. The length of the CDR3 is 17 residues. The CDR3 protein is CASSQDATAYSNQPQHF. The CDR3 nucleotides are TGTGCCAGCAGCCAAGATGCGACAGCTTATAGCAATCAGCCCCAGCATTTT.

This clonotype was detected only a few times. A much larger clonotype is one base distant, so this may be a read error. The chain joins TRBV6-1 to TRBJ2-7; 11 positions match TRBD1. This CDR3 has 13 residues. In germline, CDR1 is MNHNS, CDR2 SASEGT. J was trimmed by 3 bases and V by 6 bases; bases with no gene match: 1. CDR3 bases: TGTGCCAGCAGGGGGACAGGGGGCTACGAGCAGTACGTC. It translates to CASRGTGGYEQYV.

The chain has TRBV18 and TRBJ1-1; D perhaps matches TRBD1 (5 bases). Between the trimmed V and J ends, which lost 1 base and 6 bases, there was a span of 6 bases. CDR1 and CDR2 from the germline V gene are KGHSH and LQKENI. There are 12 residues in the CDR3. The CDR3 here is CASSPQGPEAFF. DNA for the CDR3: TGTGCCAGCTCACCACAGGGGCCTGAAGCTTTCTTT.

The genes are TRBV5-1 and TRBJ2-1; D is undetermined. The V end was cut by 4 bases, the J end by 7 bases, with 12 bases between. This CDR3 is built from 13 residues. The V gene's germline CDR1 is SGHRS and CDR2 YFSETQ. The CDR3: CASSAQLGNEQFF. The CDR3 DNA sequence: TGCGCCAGCAGCGCCCAACTGGGAAATGAGCAGTTCTTC.

The chain uses TRBV5-1 and TRBJ1-4; 10 bases align to TRBD1. J was trimmed by 7 bases and V by 6 bases; bases with no gene match: 6. The CDR3 covers 14 residues. In germline, CDR1 is SGHRS, CDR2 YFSETQ. The CDR3 DNA follows: TGCGCCAGCACCTCCGGGACAGGGGTTGAAAAACTGTTTTTT. Residues: CASTSGTGVEKLFF.

The table lists this clonotype with many counts. This chain joins TRBV12-3 or TRBV12-4 and TRBJ2-1; 9 bases are shared with TRBD2. V trimming: 6 bases; J trimming: 9 bases; junction bases outside the gene matches: 9. There are 14 residues in the CDR3. CDR3: CASRGAGGLGEQFF. The CDR3, as DNA: TGTGCCAGCAGGGGAGCGGGGGGCCTTGGTGAGCAGTTCTTC.

This clonotype was detected only a few times. V and J are TRBV9 and TRBJ1-2; D is undetermined. Trimming removed 4 bases from V and 2 bases from J, with 6 bases in between. Per germline, CDR1 SGDLS and CDR2 YYNGEE. CDR3 length equals 12 residues. This CDR3 is CASSSQNYGYTF. CDR3 bases: TGTGCCAGCAGCTCTCAAAACTATGGCTACACCTTC.

This clonotype was recorded a few times. This chain links TRBV7-3 with TRBJ1-2, with a weak D call TRBD1 (5 bases). The CDR3 has 14 amino acids. V was pared by 0 bases and J by 4 bases, with 9 bases between. The V gene's germline CDR1 is SGHTA and CDR2 FQGTGA. The CDR3 spells CASSLTGEGYGYTF. As DNA, the CDR3 is TGTGCCAGCAGCTTAACAGGGGAGGGCTATGGCTACACCTTC.

The table lists this clonotype with a few counts. The chain employs TRBV7-9 and TRBJ2-7; weak D call: TRBD1 (6 bases). The CDR3 covers 15 residues. CDR1 and CDR2 from the germline V gene are SEHNR and FQNEAQ (reference sequence). The V end was cut by 1 base, the J end by 4 bases, with 14 bases between. CDR3: CASSLVWAGAYEQYF. The CDR3 nucleotides read TGTGCCAGCAGCTTAGTATGGGCAGGGGCGTACGAGCAGTACTTC.

This clonotype occurred once. The genes are TRBV20-1 and TRBJ2-6; D perhaps matches TRBD2 (6 bases). V lost 2 bases, J lost 4 bases, and 21 bases lay in between. This CDR3 region has 18 residues. Germline CDR1 and CDR2: DFQATT and SNEGSKA (reference sequence). CDR3 bases: TGCAGTGCTAGATCGAGACGGGGACTCCGTGCAGGGGCCAACGTCCTGACTTTC. Its protein is CSARSRRGLRAGANVLTF.